The source of this T cell receptor (beta chain) is a study of blood T cells in healthy people across ages. Between the trimmed V and J ends, which lost 4 bases and 12 bases, there was a span of 10 bases. This CDR3 contains 12 residues. CDR1 SNHLY and CDR2 FYNNEI come from the germline V gene. Individuals who donated were healthy Caucasians from Russia aged 6 to 90. Then a second PCR, running about 7 to 11 cycles, was carried out with a sample-barcoded 5' primer and a J-beta primer mix. MiXCR, applied by TCRdb to the 5' RACE reads, yields one record per CDR3 protein. The table shows about 1.6 million distinct CDR3 sequences, with roughly a third occurring only once. This clonotype was found a few times.

The sequence came from a woman between 25 and 40 years old in good health. This chain connects TRBV2 to TRBJ1-6; D ambiguous. Sequencing was done on a sample of blood. The CDR3 is CASSARGGPLHF. The CDR3, as DNA: TGTGCCAGCAGTGCCCGGGGAGGACCCCTCCACTTT.